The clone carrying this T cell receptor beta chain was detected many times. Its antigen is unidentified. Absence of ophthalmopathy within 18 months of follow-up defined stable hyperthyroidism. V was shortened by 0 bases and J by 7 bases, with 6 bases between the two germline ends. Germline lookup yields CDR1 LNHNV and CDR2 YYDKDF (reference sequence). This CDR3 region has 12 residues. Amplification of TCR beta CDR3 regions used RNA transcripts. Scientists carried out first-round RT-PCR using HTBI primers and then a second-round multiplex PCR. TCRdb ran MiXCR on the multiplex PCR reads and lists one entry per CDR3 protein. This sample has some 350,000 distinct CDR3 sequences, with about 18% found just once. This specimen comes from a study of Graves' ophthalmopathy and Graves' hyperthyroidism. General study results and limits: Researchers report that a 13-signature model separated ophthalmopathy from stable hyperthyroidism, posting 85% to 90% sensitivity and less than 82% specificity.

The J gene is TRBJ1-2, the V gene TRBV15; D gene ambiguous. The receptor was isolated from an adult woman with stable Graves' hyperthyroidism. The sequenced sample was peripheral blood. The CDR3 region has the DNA TGTGCCACCAGCAGAGATTTACTTGGCTACACCTTC. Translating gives CATSRDLLGYTF.